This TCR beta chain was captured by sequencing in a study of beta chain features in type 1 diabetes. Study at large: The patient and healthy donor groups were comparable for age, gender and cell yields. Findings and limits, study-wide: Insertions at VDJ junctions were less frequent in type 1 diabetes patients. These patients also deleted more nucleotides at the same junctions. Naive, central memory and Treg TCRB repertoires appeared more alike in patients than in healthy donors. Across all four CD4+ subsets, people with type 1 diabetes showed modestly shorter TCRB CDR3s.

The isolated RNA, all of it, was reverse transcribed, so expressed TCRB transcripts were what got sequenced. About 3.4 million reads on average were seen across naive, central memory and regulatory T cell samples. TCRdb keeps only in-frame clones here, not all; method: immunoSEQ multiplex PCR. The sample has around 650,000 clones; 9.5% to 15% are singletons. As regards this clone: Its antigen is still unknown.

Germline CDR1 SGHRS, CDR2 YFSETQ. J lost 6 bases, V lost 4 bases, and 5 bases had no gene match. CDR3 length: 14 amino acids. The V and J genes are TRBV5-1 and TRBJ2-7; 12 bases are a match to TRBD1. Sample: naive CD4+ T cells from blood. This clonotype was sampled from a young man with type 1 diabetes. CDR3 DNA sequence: TGCGCCAGCAGCCACGGGACAGGGGGCCGCGAGCAGTACTTC. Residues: CASSHGTGGREQYF.